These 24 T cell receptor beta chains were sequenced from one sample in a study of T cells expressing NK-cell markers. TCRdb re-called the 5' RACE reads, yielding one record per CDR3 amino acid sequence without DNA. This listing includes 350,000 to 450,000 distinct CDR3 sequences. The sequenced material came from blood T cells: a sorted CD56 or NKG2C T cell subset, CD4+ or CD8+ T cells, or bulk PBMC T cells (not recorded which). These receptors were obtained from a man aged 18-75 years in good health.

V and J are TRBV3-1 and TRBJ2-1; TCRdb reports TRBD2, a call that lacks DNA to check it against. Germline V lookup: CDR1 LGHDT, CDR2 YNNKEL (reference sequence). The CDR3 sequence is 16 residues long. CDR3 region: CASRRLAGDSYNEQFF.

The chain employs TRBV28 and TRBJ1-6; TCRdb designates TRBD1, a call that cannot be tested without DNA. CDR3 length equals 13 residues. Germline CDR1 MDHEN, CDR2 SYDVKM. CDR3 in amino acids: CASVRGQGSPLHF.

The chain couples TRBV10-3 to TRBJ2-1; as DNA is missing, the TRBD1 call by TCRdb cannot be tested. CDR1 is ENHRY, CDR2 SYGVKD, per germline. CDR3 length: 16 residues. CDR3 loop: CAISDQGAGSYNEQFF.

The CDR3 sequence is CASSVGRGGISGNTIYF. The V and J genes are TRBV9 and TRBJ1-3; checking the TCRdb D call of TRBD1 is not possible without DNA. Germline CDR1 and CDR2: SGDLS and YYNGEE. The CDR3 consists of 17 residues.

This chain's CDR3 is CASGGTGETTTEAFF. The rearrangement uses TRBV21-1 and TRBJ1-1; the TRBD1 assignment by TCRdb is unverifiable without DNA. TRBV21-1 is a pseudogene locus. The CDR3 sequence is 15 residues long.

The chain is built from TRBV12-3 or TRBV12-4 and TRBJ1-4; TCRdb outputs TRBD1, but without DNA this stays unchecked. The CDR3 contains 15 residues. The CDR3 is CASRNQRGGAEKLFF.

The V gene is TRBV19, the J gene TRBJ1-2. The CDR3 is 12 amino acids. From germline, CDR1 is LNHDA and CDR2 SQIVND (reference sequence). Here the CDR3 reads CASISGSYGYTF.

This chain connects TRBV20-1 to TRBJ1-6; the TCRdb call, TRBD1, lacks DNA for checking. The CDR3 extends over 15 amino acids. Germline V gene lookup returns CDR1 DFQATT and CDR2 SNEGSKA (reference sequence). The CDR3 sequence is CSATEVGGRYSPLHF.

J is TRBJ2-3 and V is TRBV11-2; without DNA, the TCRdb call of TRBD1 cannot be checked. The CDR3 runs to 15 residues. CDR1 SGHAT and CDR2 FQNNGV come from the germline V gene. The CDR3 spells CASSLLGQGTDTQYF.

Here the CDR3 reads CASIHGPQGYYGYTF. The V call is TRBV6-1, the J call TRBJ1-2. Per the germline V gene, CDR1 is MNHNS and CDR2 is SASEGT. The CDR3 extends over 15 amino acids.

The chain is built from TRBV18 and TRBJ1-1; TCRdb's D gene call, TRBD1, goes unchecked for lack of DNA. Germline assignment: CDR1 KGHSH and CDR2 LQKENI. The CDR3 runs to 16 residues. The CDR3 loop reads CASLAGQLPSNTEAFF.

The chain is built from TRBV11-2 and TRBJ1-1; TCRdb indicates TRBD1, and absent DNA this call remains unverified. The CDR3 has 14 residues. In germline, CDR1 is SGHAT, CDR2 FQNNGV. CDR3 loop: CASSSTGASTEAFF.

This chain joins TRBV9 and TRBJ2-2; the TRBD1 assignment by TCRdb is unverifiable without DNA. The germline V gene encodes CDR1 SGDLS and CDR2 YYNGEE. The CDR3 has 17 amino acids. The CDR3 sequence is CASSVKPGTGDTGELFF.

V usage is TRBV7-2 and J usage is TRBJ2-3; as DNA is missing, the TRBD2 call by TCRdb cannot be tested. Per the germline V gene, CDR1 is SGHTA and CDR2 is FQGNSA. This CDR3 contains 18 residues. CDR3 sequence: CASSLASSGGAFRDTQYF.

CDR3 residues: CSARVAEPSTDTQYF. The chain employs TRBV20-1 and TRBJ2-3. This CDR3 comprises 15 residues. Per the germline V gene, CDR1 is DFQATT and CDR2 is SNEGSKA (reference sequence).

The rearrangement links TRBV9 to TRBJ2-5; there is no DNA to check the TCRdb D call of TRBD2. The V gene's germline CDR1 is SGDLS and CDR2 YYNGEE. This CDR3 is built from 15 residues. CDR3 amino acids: CASSVAPQEQETQYF.

CDR3 sequence: CASSLTGRNTGELFF. The chain couples TRBV5-1 to TRBJ2-2; without DNA, the TCRdb call of TRBD1 cannot be checked. Germline V gene data show CDR1 as SGHRS and CDR2 as YFSETQ. This CDR3 spans 15 amino acids.

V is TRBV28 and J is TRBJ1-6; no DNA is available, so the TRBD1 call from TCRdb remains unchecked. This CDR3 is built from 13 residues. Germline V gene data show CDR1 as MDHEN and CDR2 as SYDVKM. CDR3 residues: CASTGGAYSPLHF. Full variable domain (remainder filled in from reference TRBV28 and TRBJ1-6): DVKVTQSSRYLVKRTGEKVFLECVQDMDHENMFWYRQDPGLGLRLIYFSYDVKMKEKGDIPEGYSVSREKKERFSLILESASTNQTSMYLCASTGGAYSPLHFGNGTRLTVT.

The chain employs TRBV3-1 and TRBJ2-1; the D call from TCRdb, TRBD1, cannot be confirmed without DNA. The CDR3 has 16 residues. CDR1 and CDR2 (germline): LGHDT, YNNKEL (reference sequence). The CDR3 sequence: CASSPTAFITYNEQFF.

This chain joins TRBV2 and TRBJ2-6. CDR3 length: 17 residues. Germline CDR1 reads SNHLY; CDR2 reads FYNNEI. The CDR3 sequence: CASSEIGSRSGANVLTF.

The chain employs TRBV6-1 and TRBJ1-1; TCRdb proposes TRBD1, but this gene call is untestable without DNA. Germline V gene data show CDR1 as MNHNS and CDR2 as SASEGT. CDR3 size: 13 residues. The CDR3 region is CASRGQGLTEAFF.

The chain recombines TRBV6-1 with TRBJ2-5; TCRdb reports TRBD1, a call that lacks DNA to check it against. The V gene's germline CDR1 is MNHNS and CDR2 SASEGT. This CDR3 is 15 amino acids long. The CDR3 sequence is CASIGTAVRQETQYF.

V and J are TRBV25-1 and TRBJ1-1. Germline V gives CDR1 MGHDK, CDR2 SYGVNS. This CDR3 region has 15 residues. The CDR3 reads CASSESTTARTEAFF.

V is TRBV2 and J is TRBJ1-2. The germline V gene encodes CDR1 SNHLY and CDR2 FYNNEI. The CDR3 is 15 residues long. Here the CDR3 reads CASSAQRRTHLGYTF.